This TCR beta chain was identified in a study of blood T cell repertoires in COVID-19. V lost 2 bases and J lost 0; bases outside the gene matches: 3. The CDR3 is 16 amino acids. The V gene's germline CDR1 is SGHRS and CDR2 YFSETQ. The protocol was immunoSEQ multiplex PCR, while the TCRdb copy is restricted to in-frame clones and leaves out a portion. The sample holds roughly 74,000 clones; around 90% are singletons and the top ten take more than 1.5%. The source of this sequence is a woman of 80 years or more with active or convalescent COVID-19. Sequenced material: peripheral blood. The chain uses TRBV5-1 and TRBJ1-2, with TRBD1 matching 11 bases. The CDR3 nucleotides are TGCGCCAGCAGCTTAATGGGACAGGGGGCTAACTATGGCTACACCTTC. Its protein is CASSLMGQGANYGYTF.